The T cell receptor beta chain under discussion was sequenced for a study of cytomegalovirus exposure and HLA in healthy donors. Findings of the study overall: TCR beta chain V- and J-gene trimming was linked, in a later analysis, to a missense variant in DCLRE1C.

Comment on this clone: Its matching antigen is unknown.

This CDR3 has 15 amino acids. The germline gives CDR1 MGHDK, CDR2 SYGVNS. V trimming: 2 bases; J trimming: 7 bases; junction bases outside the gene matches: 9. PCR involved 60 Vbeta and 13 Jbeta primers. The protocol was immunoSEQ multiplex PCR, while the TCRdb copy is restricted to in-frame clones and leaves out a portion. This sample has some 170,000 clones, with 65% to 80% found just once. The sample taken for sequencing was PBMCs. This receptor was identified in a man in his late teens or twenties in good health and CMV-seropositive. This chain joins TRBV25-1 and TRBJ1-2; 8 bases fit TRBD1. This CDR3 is CASSESSGTGSGYTF. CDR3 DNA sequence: TGTGCCAGCAGTGAAAGTTCCGGGACAGGTTCTGGCTACACCTTC.